Presented here are 15 T cell receptor beta chains from one specimen sequenced in a study of cytomegalovirus exposure and HLA in healthy donors. With 60 Vbeta and 13 Jbeta primers, the PCR was carried out. Produced via immunoSEQ multiplex PCR; TCRdb's table is partial and in-frame only. The table has around 79,000 clones, 73% seen once; the top ten hold 15% to 20%. Sequencing was performed on PBMCs. All receptors derive from a woman aged 40-49 years in good health and CMV-seropositive.

V and J are TRBV7-9 and TRBJ2-7, with TRBD1 identical over 8 bases. This CDR3 comprises 14 residues. J lost 1 base, V lost 2 bases, and 1 base had no gene match. In germline, CDR1 is SEHNR, CDR2 FQNEAQ (reference sequence). The CDR3 is CASSLQGASYEQYF. The DNA of the CDR3 is TGTGCCAGCAGCTTACAGGGGGCATCCTACGAGCAGTACTTC.

This clone was detected only a few times. The CDR3 is CASSRPGQPAGAFF. DNA of the CDR3: TGTGCCAGCAGCCGCCCGGGACAACCAGCAGGAGCTTTCTTT. The chain joins TRBV4-2 to TRBJ1-1; TRBD1 might be the D (6 bases). Trimming pared 4 bases from V and 10 bases from J, leaving 19 bases between. Germline V CDR1 and CDR2: LGHNA, YNFKEQ. There are 14 residues in the CDR3.

The chain joins TRBV4-1 to TRBJ2-1; 12 bases align to TRBD2. From germline, CDR1 is MGHRA and CDR2 YSYEKL. Trimming took 1 base from V and 2 from J; bases not matched to a gene: 3. The CDR3 extends over 17 amino acids. In nucleotides, the CDR3 is TGCGCCAGCAGCCAAGTGCCTAGCGGGGGGGCCTACAATGAGCAGTTCTTC. It codes for CASSQVPSGGAYNEQFF.

The V gene is TRBV5-1, the J gene TRBJ2-3; perhaps TRBD1 as D (6 bases). Trimming stripped 2 bases from V and 4 bases from J, with 17 bases between. The CDR3 is made up of 16 amino acids. Germline V CDR1 and CDR2: SGHRS, YFSETQ. The CDR3 here is CASSFGGTHGADTQYF. CDR3 nucleotide sequence: TGCGCCAGCAGCTTTGGGGGCACCCATGGGGCAGATACGCAGTATTTT.

This chain connects TRBV29-1 to TRBJ2-1, with 13 bases fitting TRBD2. Trimming removed 7 bases from V and 4 bases from J; junction bases left unmatched: 4. Germline V lookup: CDR1 SQVTM, CDR2 ANQGSEA. The CDR3 length is 14 residues. This CDR3 is CSAGGLAGYNEQFF. The CDR3 nucleotides are TGCAGCGCCGGGGGACTAGCGGGGTACAATGAGCAGTTCTTC.

This clone appeared a single time. The chain links TRBV5-1 to TRBJ2-2; TRBD1 agrees at 8 bases. Germline trimming cut 0 bases from V and 3 bases from J; bases unmatched to any gene: 1. The germline CDR1 and CDR2 sequences are SGHRS and YFSETQ. The length of the CDR3 is 15 residues. CDR3 bases: TGCGCCAGCAGCTTGGCCAGGGGGCACACCGGGGAGCTGTTTTTT. Translated, it gives CASSLARGHTGELFF.

The CDR3 DNA reads as TGTGCCAGCTCACGGGCTTTCTACACCTTC. This sequence encodes CASSRAFYTF. The rearrangement joins TRBV18 to TRBJ1-2; unclear D gene. Germline V gene sequence: CDR1 KGHSH, CDR2 LQKENI. The CDR3 is 10 residues long. V lost 4 bases and J 10 bases, leaving 7 bases between the germline ends.

The rearrangement joins TRBV28 to TRBJ2-7, with TRBD2 matching over 10 bases. This CDR3 is 18 amino acids long. Trimming cost V 5 bases and J 6 bases; bases outside gene matches: 19. Germline V CDR1 and CDR2: MDHEN, SYDVKM. The CDR3 DNA follows: TGTGCCAGCAGTCCCGAAGGCACTAGCGGGACCCAAAGAGGCGAGCAGTACTTC. Its translation: CASSPEGTSGTQRGEQYF.

This clone occurred a few times. V is TRBV28 and J is TRBJ1-1; 8 bases are a match to TRBD1. In germline, CDR1 is MDHEN, CDR2 SYDVKM. The CDR3 runs to 18 residues. The ends lost 8 bases at V and 0 bases at J; junction bases unmatched: 17. The CDR3 sequence: CASFPFGQGRLMNTEAFF. The CDR3 DNA follows: TGTGCCAGCTTCCCTTTCGGACAGGGCCGCCTCATGAACACTGAAGCTTTCTTT.

The chain has TRBV29-1 and TRBJ2-4, with D possibly being TRBD1 (6 bases). V lost 5 bases, J lost 1 base, and 18 bases lay in between. The CDR3 loop spans 16 amino acids. CDR1 is SQVTM and CDR2 is ANQGSEA in the germline V gene. CDR3 nucleotides: TGCAGCGTTCGGGGATCGGGGCAGGGGGCCAAAAACATTCAGTACTTC. This sequence encodes CSVRGSGQGAKNIQYF.

This clone has more than one count but fewer than ten. V and J are TRBV29-1 and TRBJ1-1; the match to TRBD1 covers 12 bases. The CDR3 totals 13 residues. V gave up 4 bases and J gave up 5 bases; unmatched junction bases: 2. Germline CDR1 reads SQVTM; CDR2 reads ANQGSEA. CDR3 DNA sequence: TGCAGCGTTGGGGACAGGGGGCTTACTGAAGCTTTCTTT. It encodes CSVGDRGLTEAFF.

This clone turned up a few times. The genes are TRBV6-4 and TRBJ2-7; TRBD1 matches 7 bases. Germline V gene lookup returns CDR1 MRHNA and CDR2 SNTAGT. The CDR3 is 22 residues long. The V segment lost 2 bases and the J segment 1 base; nucleotides outside the gene matches: 26. DNA of the CDR3: TGTGCCAGCAGTGACACCATAAGGCTACGGGACAGAAGGAGGCCCCGTTCCTACGAGCAGTACTTC. It is translated as CASSDTIRLRDRRRPRSYEQYF.

The chain couples TRBV7-9 to TRBJ1-2; no firm D call. The CDR3 totals 13 residues. Germline loops: CDR1 SEHNR, CDR2 FQNEAQ (reference sequence). Trimming stripped 2 bases from V and 7 bases from J, with 11 bases between. The CDR3 nucleotides are TGTGCCAGCAGCTTAAGCCATACGGGTGGCTACACCTTC. Translation: CASSLSHTGGYTF. The full variable domain, rest sourced from reference TRBV7-9 and TRBJ1-2, is DTGVSQNPRHKITKRGQNVTFRCDPISEHNRLYWYRQTLGQGPEFLTYFQNEAQLEKSRLLSDRFSAERPKGSFSTLEIQRTEQGDSAMYLCASSLSHTGGYTFGSGTRLTVV.

The chain combines TRBV7-8 with TRBJ1-1; no clear D gene. Per the germline V gene, CDR1 is SGHVS and CDR2 is FQNEAQ. The length of the CDR3 is 15 residues. Deletions cut 2 bases from V and 0 bases from J, with 10 bases between. CDR3 region: CASSLYGEMNTEAFF. DNA for the CDR3: TGTGCCAGCAGCTTATACGGGGAGATGAACACTGAAGCTTTCTTT.

The chain is built from TRBV11-3 and TRBJ2-3, with 14 bases that match TRBD2. Germline V gives CDR1 SGHNT, CDR2 YENEEA. With V trimmed by 4 bases and J by 6 bases, 9 bases remained unmatched. This CDR3 region has 17 residues. CDR3 nucleotide sequence: TGTGCCAGCAGCTCCCTCGGACTAGCGGGGGGAACGGATACGCAGTATTTT. This encodes CASSSLGLAGGTDTQYF.